This T cell receptor (beta chain) was captured by sequencing in a study of CD8+CD57+ T cells in acquired aplastic anemia. Whole-study context: Sequencing produced an average of about 10.8 million reads per healthy donor for CD4+ cells.

The use of genomic DNA as template underpinned the TCR beta VDJ and CDR3 profiling. TCRdb passed the reads through MiXCR, listing each CDR3 protein once. This sample has 200,000 to 250,000 distinct CDR3 sequences, with 30% to 35% found just once. Germline V CDR1 and CDR2: SNHLY, FYNNEI. The CDR3 covers 10 residues. The ends were cut back, 10 bases at V and 3 bases at J, with 4 bases in the middle. The gene calls are TRBV2 and TRBJ2-1; no firm D call. This TCR derives from a human donor in good health, serving as a control. Material: sorted CD4+, CD8+, or CD8+CD57+ T cells (not recorded which) from PBMCs. CDR3 coding DNA: TGTGCCACCTACTACAATGAGCAGTTCTTC. Its protein product is CATYYNEQFF. Full variable domain (rest looked up from reference TRBV2 and TRBJ2-1): EPEVTQTPSHQVTQMGQEVILRCVPISNHLYFYWYRQILGQKVEFLVSFYNNEISEKSEIFDDQFSVERPDGSNFTLKIRSTKLEDSAMYFCATYYNEQFFGPGTRLTVL.